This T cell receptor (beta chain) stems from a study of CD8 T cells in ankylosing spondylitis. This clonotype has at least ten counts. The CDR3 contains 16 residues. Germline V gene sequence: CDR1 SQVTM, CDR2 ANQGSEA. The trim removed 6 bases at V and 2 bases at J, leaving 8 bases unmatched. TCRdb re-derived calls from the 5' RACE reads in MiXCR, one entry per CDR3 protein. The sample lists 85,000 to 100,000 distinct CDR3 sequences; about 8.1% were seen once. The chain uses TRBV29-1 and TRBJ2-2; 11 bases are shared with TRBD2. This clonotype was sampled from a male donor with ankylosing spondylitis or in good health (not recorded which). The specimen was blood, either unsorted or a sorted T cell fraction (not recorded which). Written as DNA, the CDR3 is TGCAGCGTCCTTGGCACTAGCGGGGGAAACACCGGGGAGCTGTTTTTT. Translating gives CSVLGTSGGNTGELFF.